This T cell receptor beta chain was retrieved from a study of OX40 agonist ivuxolimab in advanced cancers. Germline lookup yields CDR1 SGHVS and CDR2 FNYEAQ. Trimming took 5 bases from V and 8 from J, leaving 13 bases between them. The CDR3 covers 13 residues. Assay: immunoSEQ multiplex PCR; the TCRdb copy retains only in-frame clones and omits some. The sample lists about 84,000 clones; roughly 85% were seen once. The source is an adult with an advanced solid tumor such as melanoma, head and neck, liver or kidney cancer. Sequenced here: CD4+ or CD8+ T cells sorted from blood, sampled in a trial of the OX40 agonist ivuxolimab. The V call is TRBV7-6, the J call TRBJ2-1; D unresolved. The CDR3 loop reads CASSHRIWDEQFF. The CDR3 bases are TGTGCCAGCAGCCACCGTATATGGGATGAGCAGTTCTTC.